Listed below are T cell receptor beta chains from one sample, sequenced in a study of T cells in Graves' hyperthyroidism and ophthalmopathy. TCRdb recomputed calls from the multiplex PCR reads with MiXCR, one row per CDR3 protein. The sample lists 450,000 to 650,000 distinct CDR3 sequences; 13% to 15% were seen once. Sequenced input: blood. Receptor source: a young woman with Graves' ophthalmopathy. The CDR3 runs from the conserved cysteine through the conserved F or W. D genes are given only for firm matches. Expanded clones are given a class, and other clones once, few, many or no size at all.

TRBJ2-1 18 TRBD2 TRBV5-1 many CASRSGTSGKSSYNEQFF TGCGCCAGCAGATCCGGGACTAGCGGGAAAAGCTCCTACAATGAGCAGTTCTTC
TRBJ2-1 15 TRBD2 TRBV7-2 many CASNPLAVSYNEQFF TGTGCCAGCAACCCACTAGCGGTTTCCTACAATGAGCAGTTCTTC
TRBJ2-7 13 NA TRBV27 many CASSWAPRYEQYF TGTGCCAGCAGTTGGGCCCCGCGCTACGAGCAGTACTTC
TRBJ2-3 14 NA TRBV7-9 many CASSLAQSTDTQYF TGTGCCAGCAGCTTAGCGCAGAGCACAGATACGCAGTATTTT
TRBJ2-3 14 TRBD1 TRBV6-1 few CASFLTGGTDTQYF TGTGCCAGCTTCCTGACAGGGGGCACAGATACGCAGTATTTT
TRBJ1-2 12 NA TRBV30 many CAFAGFERGYTF TGTGCCTTCGCAGGGTTCGAGCGAGGCTACACCTTC
TRBJ1-3 16 TRBD1 TRBV12-3/TRBV12-4 NA CASTPGTGNPRNTIYF TGTGCCAGCACCCCCGGGACAGGGAATCCGCGAAACACCATATATTTT
TRBJ1-1 14 NA TRBV20-1 many CSASGGAWNTEAFF TGCAGTGCTAGTGGGGGGGCCTGGAACACTGAAGCTTTCTTT
TRBJ2-1 14 NA TRBV30 many CAWSAPPRDAVQFF TGTGCCTGGAGTGCTCCGCCCCGGGACGCAGTGCAGTTCTTC
TRBJ2-2 16 TRBD2 TRBV7-2 many CASSLWRGGITGELFF TGTGCCAGCAGCCTCTGGCGGGGGGGGATCACCGGGGAGCTGTTTTTT
TRBJ1-1 13 NA TRBV30 many CAWILSPNTEAFF TGTGCCTGGATTCTATCCCCGAACACTGAAGCTTTCTTT
TRBJ1-5 17 NA TRBV7-2 many CASSLVRGISSNQPQHF TGTGCCAGCAGCTTAGTCAGGGGTATATCAAGCAATCAGCCCCAGCATTTT
TRBJ2-7 13 NA TRBV6-6 many CASSYSGYYEQYF TGTGCCAGCAGTTACAGCGGGTACTACGAGCAGTACTTC
TRBJ2-4 15 NA TRBV7-8 few CASSQRLGRENIQYF TGTGCCAGCAGCCAGCGACTGGGACGGGAAAACATTCAGTACTTC
TRBJ1-5 15 TRBD1 TRBV27 few CASSSKGTGRQPQHF TGTGCCAGCAGTTCCAAAGGGACAGGGAGGCAGCCCCAGCATTTT
TRBJ1-5 16 TRBD1 TRBV24-1 NA CATSDGQGNSNQPQHF TGTGCCACCAGTGACGGACAGGGTAATAGCAATCAGCCCCAGCATTTT
TRBJ2-7 15 TRBD2 TRBV19 NA CASAPWTSGSYEQYF TGTGCCAGTGCCCCCTGGACTAGCGGGAGTTACGAGCAGTACTTC
TRBJ2-1 15 TRBD2 TRBV5-1 many CASSLEPTSGNEQFF TGCGCCAGCAGCTTGGAACCGACTAGCGGCAATGAGCAGTTCTTC
TRBJ2-1 15 TRBD2 TRBV6-1 many CASSYLAGGRHEQFF TGTGCCAGCAGTTACCTCGCGGGAGGGCGTCATGAGCAGTTCTTC
TRBJ2-1 17 TRBD2 TRBV20-1 many CSARLARRRRPYNEQFF TGCAGTGCTCGACTAGCGAGACGGAGGAGGCCTTACAATGAGCAGTTCTTC
TRBJ1-4 17 TRBD1 TRBV4-3 NA CASSQELQGRPNEKLFF TGCGCCAGCAGCCAAGAATTACAGGGGAGACCTAATGAAAAACTGTTTTTT
TRBJ1-1 16 NA TRBV4-2 NA CASSQAVGQLNTEAFF TGTGCCAGCAGCCAAGCGGTCGGGCAGCTAAACACTGAAGCTTTCTTT
TRBJ2-1 15 TRBD2 TRBV20-1 NA CSAAPGLAGNSEQFF TGCAGTGCCGCCCCGGGACTAGCGGGGAACAGTGAGCAGTTCTTC
TRBJ1-2 15 TRBD1 TRBV27 many CASSPRTGFNYGYTF TGTGCCAGCAGTCCCAGGACAGGTTTTAACTATGGCTACACCTTC
TRBJ2-7 15 TRBD2 TRBV7-9 many CASSSGGDYSHEQYF TGTGCCAGCAGCTCAGGTGGGGACTACTCCCACGAGCAGTACTTC
TRBJ2-2 12 NA TRBV5-4 few CASSQSAGELFF TGTGCCAGCAGCCAGTCGGCCGGGGAGCTGTTTTTT
TRBJ2-1 17 TRBD2 TRBV6-2/TRBV6-3 many CASSSRTSGVVYNEQFF TGTGCCAGCAGCTCCCGGACTAGCGGGGTTGTGTACAATGAGCAGTTCTTC
TRBJ1-6 15 TRBD1 TRBV6-1 NA CASSSHRGPHSPLHF TGTGCCAGCAGTTCCCACAGGGGGCCTCATTCACCCCTCCACTTT